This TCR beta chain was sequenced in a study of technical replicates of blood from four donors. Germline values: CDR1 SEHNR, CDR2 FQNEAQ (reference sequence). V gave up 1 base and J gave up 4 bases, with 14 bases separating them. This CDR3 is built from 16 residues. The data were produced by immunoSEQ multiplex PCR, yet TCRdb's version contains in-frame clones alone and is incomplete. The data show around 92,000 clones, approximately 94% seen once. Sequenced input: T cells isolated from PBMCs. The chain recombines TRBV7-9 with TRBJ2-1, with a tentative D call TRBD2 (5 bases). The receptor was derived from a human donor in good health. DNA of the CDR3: TGTGCCAGCAGCTTAGTAGTCGGTGGGGAGTACAATGAGCAGTTCTTC. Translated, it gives CASSLVVGGEYNEQFF.